This T cell receptor beta chain was obtained from a study of CD4 T cells in relation to SARS-CoV-2 and coronaviruses (dated by TCRdb to the early 2020s). The study in broad terms: Across all 12 patients in the convalescent cohort, the median age was about 35 years, with a range of about 20 to 80 years. Samples from three pre-COVID donors and the naive versus memory experiments were sequenced with the Adaptive Biotechnologies TCR-sequencing kit; other data were Illumina-based. Patient-derived lymphoblastoid cell lines were used to map the HLA restriction of shared crossreactive spike epitopes. A different TCR-beta assay, based on Illumina, was used to sequence expansion assays from other donors in the study. The approximately 12 convalescent patients included 8 males and 4 females; two subjects were Hispanic. At the level of individual TCR clonotypes, the study measured memory CD4+ T cell crossreactivity between SARS-CoV-2 spike protein and common cold coronavirus spike proteins. What the research found in general, with its limitations: Memory CD4+ clonotypes crossrecognizing SARS-CoV-2 and at least one common cold coronavirus spike were found in 60% to 75% of donors. Compared with monoreactive clones, crossreactive clones had significantly weaker SARS-CoV-2-driven expansion, a result consistent with antigenic imprinting. Naive versus memory sequencing indicated that memory recall responses, rather than primary responses primed during culture, are detected by the assay. The study was constrained by small numbers of patients and of tested TCRs. No donor contributed both pre-pandemic and post-infection samples, which limited tracing the source of pre-existing responses. Crossreactivity analysis was centred on spike protein, so crossreactivity against other viral proteins was not assessed.

Naive and memory CD4+ T cells were separated from cryopreserved PBMCs by CD4 enrichment followed by EasySep naive CD4+ T cell enrichment. Ficoll-Paque PLUS gradient centrifugation was used to isolate PBMCs from leukapheresis product or whole blood. PBMCs were either cryopreserved at -140 degrees C or used fresh in the expansion assay. The QIAamp Micro DNA Kit was used to extract genomic DNA from the CD4+ T cells. Uncultured naive and memory CD4+ T cell DNA received deep-resolution immunoSEQ TCR-beta sequencing. In the source study's methods: Preprocessing removed nonproductive sequences and CDR3s not starting with C, not ending with F or W, or shorter than 7 amino acids. Cultured and uncultured naive and memory CD4+ repertoires were searched for CDR3s previously identified as spike- and CEF-reactive. Pairwise Levenshtein distance, computed with the stringdist R package after three terminal residues were trimmed from each end, was used as the measure of CDR3 homology. The source is immuneACCESS, and TCRdb retained only in-frame sequences with V and J called. Part of the clones is not carried over; for the studies checked, unresolved V genes explain less than half of this, and the remainder is unexplained. V, J and clone size derive from that table, while D and trimming were established from the DNA sequence. Across this sample there are roughly 36,000 clones, with 80% to 90% seen only once. The ten largest clones represent 3% to 3.5% of the sample.

On this clone itself: It has no known antigen specificity. Base qualities are missing; no much larger clone stands one base away.

Measured from the cysteine to the phenylalanine, the CDR3 is 13 residues long. Just CDR3 DNA is preserved here, 39 bases in frame from base 1. Cut back by 3 bases and 5 bases, the V and J ends lie 10 bases apart. Via the germline V gene, CDR1 is ENHRY and CDR2 SYGVKD. Recombination connected TRBV10-3 to TRBJ2-5, with TRBD2 tentatively as D gene (5 bases match). The sequence was collected from an adult with COVID-19. The sample comprised memory CD4+ T cells from PBMCs. The cell subset or site label, read with the paper, signifies: memory (non-naive) CD4+ T cells. The nucleotide sequence reads as follows: TGTGCCATCAGTGAATTAACGGGGGAGACCCAGTACTTC. Its amino acids are CAISELTGETQYF.